This T cell receptor beta chain is from a study of siplizumab effects on memory and regulatory T cells. The method was immunoSEQ multiplex PCR; TCRdb's version includes in-frame clones alone and lacks a portion of them. The data show roughly 120,000 clones, more than 90% seen once. Notes on the study in general: Mappable alloreactive CD4+ clones were on average about 62% Treg-derived with siplizumab, approximately 30% in controls. Proliferating Tregs' suppressive function in siplizumab cultures went unconfirmed. Naive T cells seemed more diverse than memory cells and seemed major alloresponse contributors. No assignable naive or memory phenotype existed for roughly 80-97% of proliferating CD4+ or CD8+ clones.

Deletions cut 3 bases from V and 6 bases from J, with 9 bases between. This CDR3 contains 13 residues. The germline V gene has CDR1 SGHTA and CDR2 FQGNSA. As concerns this clone: Its antigen remains unidentified.

V is TRBV7-2 and J is TRBJ2-4; no clear D gene. This clonotype was sampled from a human donor in good health. The sequencing input was CD4+ T cells sorted from blood. CDR3 nucleotide sequence: TGTGCCAGCAGCTTCGTCCTACGAAACATTCAGTACTTC. It encodes CASSFVLRNIQYF.